This T cell receptor (beta chain) emerged from a study of blood T cell repertoires in COVID-19. On the study more broadly: The cDNA or gDNA used as material had been derived from T cells, B-cell-depleted T cells, or PBMCs.

Germline assignment: CDR1 LGHNA and CDR2 YSLEER. V lost 0 bases and J 0 bases, leaving 14 bases between the germline ends. CDR3 length: 17 amino acids. This clone was seen once. Clones were sequenced by immunoSEQ multiplex PCR, and TCRdb holds only the in-frame ones, with some missing. The sample has 180,000 or so clones, 75% to 90% seen once. The receptor was derived from a human donor with active or convalescent COVID-19. The donor label of this sample is uncertain. Sequenced material: peripheral blood. This chain links TRBV4-3 with TRBJ1-1; D unclear. CDR3 DNA: TGCGCCAGCAGCCAAGATAGTAGGAGTACCTTGAACACTGAAGCTTTCTTT. Amino acids: CASSQDSRSTLNTEAFF.